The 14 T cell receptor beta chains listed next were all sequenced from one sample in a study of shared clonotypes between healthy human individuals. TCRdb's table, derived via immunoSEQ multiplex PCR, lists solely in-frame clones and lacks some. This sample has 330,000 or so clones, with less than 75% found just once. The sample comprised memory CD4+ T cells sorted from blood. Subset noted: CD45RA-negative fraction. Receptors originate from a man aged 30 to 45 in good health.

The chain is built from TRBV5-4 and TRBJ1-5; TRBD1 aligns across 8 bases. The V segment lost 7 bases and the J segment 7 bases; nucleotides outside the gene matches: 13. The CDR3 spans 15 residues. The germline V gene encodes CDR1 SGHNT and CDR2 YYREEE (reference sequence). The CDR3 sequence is CASDRRTGTRQPQHF. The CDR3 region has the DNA TGTGCCAGCGATCGTCGGACAGGGACGAGGCAGCCCCAGCATTTT.

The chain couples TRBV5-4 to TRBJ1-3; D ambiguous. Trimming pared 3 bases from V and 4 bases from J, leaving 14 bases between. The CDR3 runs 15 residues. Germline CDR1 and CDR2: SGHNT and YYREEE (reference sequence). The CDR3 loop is CASSSYAEGGNTIYF. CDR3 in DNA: TGTGCCAGCAGCTCATACGCGGAAGGGGGAAACACCATATATTTT.

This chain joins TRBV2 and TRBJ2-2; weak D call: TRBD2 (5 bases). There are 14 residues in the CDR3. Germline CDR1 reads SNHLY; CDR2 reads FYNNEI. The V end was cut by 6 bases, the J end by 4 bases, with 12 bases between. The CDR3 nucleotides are TGTGCCAGCAGGACTATCATGGGCACCGGGGAGCTGTTTTTT. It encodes CASRTIMGTGELFF.

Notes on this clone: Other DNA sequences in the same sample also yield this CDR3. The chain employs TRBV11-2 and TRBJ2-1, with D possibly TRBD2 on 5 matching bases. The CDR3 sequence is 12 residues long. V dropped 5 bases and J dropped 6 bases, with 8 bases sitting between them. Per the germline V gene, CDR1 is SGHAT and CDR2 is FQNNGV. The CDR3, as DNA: TGTGCCAGCAGCCGGACTCGCAATGAGCAGTTCTTC. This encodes CASSRTRNEQFF.

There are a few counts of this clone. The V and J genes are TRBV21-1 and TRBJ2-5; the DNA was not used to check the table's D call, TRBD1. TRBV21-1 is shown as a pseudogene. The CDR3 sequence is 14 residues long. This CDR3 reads CASSPYRDGETQYF. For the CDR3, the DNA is TGTGCCAGCAGCCCCTACAGGGACGGTGAGACCCAGTACTTC.

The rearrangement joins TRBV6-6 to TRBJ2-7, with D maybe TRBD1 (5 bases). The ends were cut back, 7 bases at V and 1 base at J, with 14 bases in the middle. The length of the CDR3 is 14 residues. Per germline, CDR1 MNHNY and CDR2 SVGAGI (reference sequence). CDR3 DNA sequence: TGTGCCAGCACCTGGGGCGGAACGTCCTACGAGCAGTACTTC. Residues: CASTWGGTSYEQYF.

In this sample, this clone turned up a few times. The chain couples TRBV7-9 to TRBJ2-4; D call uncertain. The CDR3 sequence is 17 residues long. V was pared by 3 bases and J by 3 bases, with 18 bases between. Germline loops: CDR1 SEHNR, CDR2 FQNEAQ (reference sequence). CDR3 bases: TGTGCCAGCAGCTTGGGCGGAACTGTGAACGTCAAAAACATTCAGTACTTC. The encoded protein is CASSLGGTVNVKNIQYF.

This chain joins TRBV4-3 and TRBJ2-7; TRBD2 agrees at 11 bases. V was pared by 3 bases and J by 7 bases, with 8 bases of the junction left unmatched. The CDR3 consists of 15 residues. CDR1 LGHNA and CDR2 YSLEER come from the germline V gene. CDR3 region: CASSQIAGGPREQYF. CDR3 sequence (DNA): TGCGCCAGCAGCCAGATAGCGGGAGGGCCGCGGGAGCAGTACTTC.

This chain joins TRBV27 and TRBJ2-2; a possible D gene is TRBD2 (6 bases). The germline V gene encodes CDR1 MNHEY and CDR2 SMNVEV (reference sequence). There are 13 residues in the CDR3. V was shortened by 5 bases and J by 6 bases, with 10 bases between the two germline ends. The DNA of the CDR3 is TGTGCCAGCAGTCCCCCGGGGGCCGGGGAGCTGTTTTTT. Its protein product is CASSPPGAGELFF.

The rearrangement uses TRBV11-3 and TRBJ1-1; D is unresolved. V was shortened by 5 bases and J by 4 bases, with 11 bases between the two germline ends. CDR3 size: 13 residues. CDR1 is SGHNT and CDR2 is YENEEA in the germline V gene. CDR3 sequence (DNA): TGTGCCAGCAGCGAACGCCGGGGCACTGAAGCTTTCTTT. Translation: CASSERRGTEAFF.

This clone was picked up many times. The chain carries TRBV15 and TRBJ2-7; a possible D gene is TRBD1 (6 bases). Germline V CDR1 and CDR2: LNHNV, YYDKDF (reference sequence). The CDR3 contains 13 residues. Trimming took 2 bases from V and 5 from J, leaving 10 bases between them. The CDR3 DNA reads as TGTGCCACCAGCAGAACTACAGGGAACGAGCAGTACTTC. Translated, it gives CATSRTTGNEQYF.

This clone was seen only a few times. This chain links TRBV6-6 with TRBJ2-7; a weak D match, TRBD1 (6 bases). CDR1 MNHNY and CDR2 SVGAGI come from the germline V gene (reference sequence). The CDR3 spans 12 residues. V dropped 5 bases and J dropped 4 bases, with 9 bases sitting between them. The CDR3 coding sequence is TGTGCCAGCAGTCGCGGACAGTACGAGCAGTACTTC. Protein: CASSRGQYEQYF.

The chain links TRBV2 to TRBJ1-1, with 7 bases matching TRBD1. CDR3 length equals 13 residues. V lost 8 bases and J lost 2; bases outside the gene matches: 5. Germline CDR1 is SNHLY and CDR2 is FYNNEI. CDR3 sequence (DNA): TGTGCCAGCCGGGACAGCAGAAACACTGAAGCTTTCTTT. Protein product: CASRDSRNTEAFF.

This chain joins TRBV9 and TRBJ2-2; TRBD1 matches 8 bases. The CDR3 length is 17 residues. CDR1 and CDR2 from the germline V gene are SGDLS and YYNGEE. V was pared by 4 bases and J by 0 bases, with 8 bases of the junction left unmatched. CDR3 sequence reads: CASSPPGQAANTGELFF. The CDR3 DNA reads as TGTGCCAGCAGCCCCCCGGGACAGGCCGCGAACACCGGGGAGCTGTTTTTT.